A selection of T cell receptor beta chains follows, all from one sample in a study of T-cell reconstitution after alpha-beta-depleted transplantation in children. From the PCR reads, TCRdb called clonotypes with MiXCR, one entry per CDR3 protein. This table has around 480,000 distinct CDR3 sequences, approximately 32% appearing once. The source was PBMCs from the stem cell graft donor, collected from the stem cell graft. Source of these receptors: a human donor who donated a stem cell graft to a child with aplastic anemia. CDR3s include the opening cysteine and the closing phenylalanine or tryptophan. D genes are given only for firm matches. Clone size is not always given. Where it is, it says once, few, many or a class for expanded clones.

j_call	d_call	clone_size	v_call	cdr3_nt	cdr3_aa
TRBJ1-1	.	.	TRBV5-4	TGTGCCAGCAGCTTGAGGGTGGACCGGAACACTGAAGCTTTCTTT	CASSLRVDRNTEAFF
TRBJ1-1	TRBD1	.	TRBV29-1	TGCAGCGTGGACAGGGGGCGAACTGAAGCTTTCTTT	CSVDRGRTEAFF
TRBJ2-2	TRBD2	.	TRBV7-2	TGTGCCAGCAGCTCCGTAGCGGGAGGGAACACCGGGGAGCTGTTTTTT	CASSSVAGGNTGELFF
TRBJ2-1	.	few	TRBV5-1	TGCGCCAGTAGAAACATAGAGGCGCGTAATGAGCAGTTCTTC	CASRNIEARNEQFF
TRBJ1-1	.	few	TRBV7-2	TGTGCCAGCAGCTTAGTGGCGGTCAACACTGAAGCTTTCTTT	CASSLVAVNTEAFF
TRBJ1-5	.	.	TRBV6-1	TGTGCCAGCAGTGAAGGCCGAAACGCCAACCAGCCCCAGCATTTT	CASSEGRNANQPQHF
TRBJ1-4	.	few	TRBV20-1	TGCAGTGCTAGGCGGGGTTTTAATGAAAAACTGTTTTTT	CSARRGFNEKLFF
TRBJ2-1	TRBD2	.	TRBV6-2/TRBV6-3	TGTGCCAGCAGTCTCCTGACTAGCGGCGGACCCCTACCGCACAATGAGCAGTTCTTC	CASSLLTSGGPLPHNEQFF
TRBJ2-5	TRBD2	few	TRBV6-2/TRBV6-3	TGTGCCAGCAGTTATAGCGGGTCGGAGACCCAGTACTTC	CASSYSGSETQYF
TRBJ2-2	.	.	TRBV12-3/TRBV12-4	TGTGCCAGCAGTGCCTACGAGACCGGGGAGCTGTTTTTT	CASSAYETGELFF
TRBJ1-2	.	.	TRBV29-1	TGCAGCGTTTCCGAGGGCTACACCTTC	CSVSEGYTF
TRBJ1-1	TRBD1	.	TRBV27	TGTGCCAGCAGTTTACTAATTCCTGCCGGGACAGGTAAAGCTTTCTTT	CASSLLIPAGTGKAFF
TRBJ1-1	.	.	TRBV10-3	TGTGCCATCAGCGGGAACACTGAAGCTTTCTTT	CAISGNTEAFF
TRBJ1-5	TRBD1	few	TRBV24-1	TGTGCCACCAGTGGCACCGGGACAGGGGGCGGGCAGCCCCAGCATTTT	CATSGTGTGGGQPQHF
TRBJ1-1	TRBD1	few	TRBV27	TGTGCCACCCAATTTGGGACAGGGCACACTGAAGCTTTCTTT	CATQFGTGHTEAFF
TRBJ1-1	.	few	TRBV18	TGTGCCAGCTCAACGAATCAACAGAGGGGTGGCACTGAAGCTTTCTTT	CASSTNQQRGGTEAFF
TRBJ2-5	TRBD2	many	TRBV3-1	TGTGCCAGCAGCCAAGTGGGAGCGGGAGCTCACGAGACCCAGTACTTC	CASSQVGAGAHETQYF